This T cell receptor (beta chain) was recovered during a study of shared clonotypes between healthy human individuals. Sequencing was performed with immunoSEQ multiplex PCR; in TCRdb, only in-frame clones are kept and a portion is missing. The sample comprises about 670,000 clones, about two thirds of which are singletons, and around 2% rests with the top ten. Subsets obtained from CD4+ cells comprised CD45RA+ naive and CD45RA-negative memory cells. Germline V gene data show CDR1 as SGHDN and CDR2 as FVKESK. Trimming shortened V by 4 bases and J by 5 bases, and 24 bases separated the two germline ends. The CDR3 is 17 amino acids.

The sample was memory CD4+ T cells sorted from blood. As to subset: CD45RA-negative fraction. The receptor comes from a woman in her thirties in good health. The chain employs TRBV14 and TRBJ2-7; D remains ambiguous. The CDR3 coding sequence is TGTGCCAGCAGCCGAGACTTCTCAAGGTCGAAGGGCCACGAGCAGTACTTC. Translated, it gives CASSRDFSRSKGHEQYF.